This entry describes one TCR beta chain. This CDR3 spans 17 amino acids. The V segment lost 2 bases and the J segment 1 base; nucleotides outside the gene matches: 9. Data came from immunoSEQ multiplex PCR; TCRdb stores just in-frame clones and leaves some out. The repertoire includes roughly 62,000 clones, roughly 91% of them detected once, and 2.2% sits in the top ten. These data belong to a study of cytomegalovirus exposure and HLA in healthy donors. In the study overall: Later analysis reported that the approximately 110 validation repertoires shared the platform of the roughly 710 first-cohort repertoires.

This clonotype was obtained from a woman between 25 and 40 years old in good health and CMV-seronegative. The J gene is TRBJ2-5, the V gene TRBV6-7; 8 nucleotides match TRBD1. TRBV6-7 is assigned to the ORF class and has an uncertain function. Sequenced input: PBMCs. CDR3 sequence reads: CASSYTDRGGSQETQYF. CDR3 nucleotide sequence: TGTGCCAGCAGTTACACAGACAGGGGAGGATCCCAAGAGACCCAGTACTTC.